The present entry profiles one T cell receptor beta chain with its context. The target antigen is unknown. This CDR3 has 11 residues. Germline V gene sequence: CDR1 MNHEY, CDR2 SVGAGI. Trimming shortened V by 9 bases and J by 1 base, and 7 bases separated the two germline ends. A multiplex PCR was run with 60 Vbeta primers and 13 Jbeta primers. Data came from immunoSEQ multiplex PCR; TCRdb stores just in-frame clones and leaves some out. Among about 200,000 clones, about 82% were seen once, and the ten largest hold approximately 2.9%. This entry is derived from a study of cytomegalovirus exposure and HLA in healthy donors. Study findings and constraints: A later analysis found most CMV-associated TCR beta chains apparently HLA-restricted.

The receptor was derived from a young man in good health and CMV-seronegative. The sample comprised PBMCs. This chain joins TRBV6-5 and TRBJ2-7; perhaps TRBD1 as D (6 bases). This CDR3 reads CASGQSYEQYF. CDR3 DNA sequence: TGTGCCAGTGGACAGTCCTACGAGCAGTACTTC.